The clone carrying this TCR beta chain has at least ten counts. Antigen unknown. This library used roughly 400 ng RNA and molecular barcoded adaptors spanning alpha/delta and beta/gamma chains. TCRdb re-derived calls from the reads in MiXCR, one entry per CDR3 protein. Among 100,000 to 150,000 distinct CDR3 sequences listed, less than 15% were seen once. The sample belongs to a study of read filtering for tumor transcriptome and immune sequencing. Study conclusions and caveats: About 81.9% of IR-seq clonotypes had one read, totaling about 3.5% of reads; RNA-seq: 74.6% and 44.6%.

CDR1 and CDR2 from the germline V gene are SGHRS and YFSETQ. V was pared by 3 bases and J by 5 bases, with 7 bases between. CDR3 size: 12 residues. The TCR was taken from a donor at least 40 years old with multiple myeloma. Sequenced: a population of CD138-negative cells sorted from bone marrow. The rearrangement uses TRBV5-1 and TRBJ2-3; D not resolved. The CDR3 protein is CASSSPGDTQYF. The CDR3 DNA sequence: TGCGCCAGCAGCTCGCCAGGAGATACGCAGTATTTT.